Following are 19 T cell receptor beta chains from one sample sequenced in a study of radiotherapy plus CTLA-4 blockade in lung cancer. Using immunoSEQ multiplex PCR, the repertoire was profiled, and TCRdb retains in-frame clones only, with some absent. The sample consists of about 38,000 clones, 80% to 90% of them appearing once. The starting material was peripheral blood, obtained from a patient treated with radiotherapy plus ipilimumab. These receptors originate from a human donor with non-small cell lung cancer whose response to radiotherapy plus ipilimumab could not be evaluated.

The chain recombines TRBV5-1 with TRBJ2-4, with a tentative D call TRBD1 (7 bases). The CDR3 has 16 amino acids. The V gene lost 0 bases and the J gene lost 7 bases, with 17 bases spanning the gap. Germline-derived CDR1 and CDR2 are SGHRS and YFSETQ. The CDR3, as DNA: TGCGCCAGCAGCTTGGTTTTGGGCTCAGGGGGGAACATTCAGTACTTC. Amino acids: CASSLVLGSGGNIQYF.

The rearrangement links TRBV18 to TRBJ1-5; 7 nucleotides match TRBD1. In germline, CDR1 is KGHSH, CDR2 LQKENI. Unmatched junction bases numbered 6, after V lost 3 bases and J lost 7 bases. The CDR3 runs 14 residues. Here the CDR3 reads CASSPEGGGQPQHF. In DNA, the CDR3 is TGTGCCAGCTCACCGGAAGGGGGCGGCCAGCCCCAGCATTTT.

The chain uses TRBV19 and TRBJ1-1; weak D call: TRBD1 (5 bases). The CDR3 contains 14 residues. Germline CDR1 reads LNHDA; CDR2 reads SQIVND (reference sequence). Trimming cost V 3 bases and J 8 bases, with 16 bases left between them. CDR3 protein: CASSIQGRRNEAFF. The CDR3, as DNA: TGTGCCAGTAGTATTCAGGGCCGCCGCAACGAAGCTTTCTTT.

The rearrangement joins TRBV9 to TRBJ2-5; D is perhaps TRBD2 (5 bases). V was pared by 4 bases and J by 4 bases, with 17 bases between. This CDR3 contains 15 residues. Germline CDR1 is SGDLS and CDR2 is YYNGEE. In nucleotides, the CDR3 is TGTGCCAGCAGCCCCGACGGGCGGGCTGGAGAGACCCAGTACTTC. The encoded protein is CASSPDGRAGETQYF. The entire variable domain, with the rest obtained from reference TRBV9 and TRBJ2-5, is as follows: DSGVTQTPKHLITATGQRVTLRCSPRSGDLSVYWYQQSLDQGLQFLIQYYNGEERAKGNILERFSAQQFPDLHSELNLSSLELGDSALYFCASSPDGRAGETQYFGPGTRLLVL.

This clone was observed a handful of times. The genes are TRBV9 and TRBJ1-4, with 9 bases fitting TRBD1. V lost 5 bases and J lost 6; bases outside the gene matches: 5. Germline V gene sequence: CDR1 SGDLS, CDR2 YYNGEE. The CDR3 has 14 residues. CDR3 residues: CASSSGQGHEKLFF. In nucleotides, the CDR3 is TGTGCCAGCAGTTCGGGACAGGGCCATGAAAAACTGTTTTTT.

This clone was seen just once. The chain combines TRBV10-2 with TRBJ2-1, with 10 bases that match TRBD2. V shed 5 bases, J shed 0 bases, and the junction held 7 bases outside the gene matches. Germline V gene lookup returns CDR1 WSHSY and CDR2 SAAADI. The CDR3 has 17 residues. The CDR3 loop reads CASSRTSGVSSYNEQFF. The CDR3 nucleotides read TGCGCCAGCAGTCGGACTAGCGGAGTTAGCTCCTACAATGAGCAGTTCTTC.

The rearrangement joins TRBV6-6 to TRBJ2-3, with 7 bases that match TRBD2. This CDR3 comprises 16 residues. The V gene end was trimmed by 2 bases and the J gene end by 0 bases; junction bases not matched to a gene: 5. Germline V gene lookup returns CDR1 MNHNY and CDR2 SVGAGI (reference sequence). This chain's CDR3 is CASSYPPGRSTDTQYF. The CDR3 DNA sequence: TGTGCCAGCAGTTACCCCCCCGGGAGGAGCACAGATACGCAGTATTTT.

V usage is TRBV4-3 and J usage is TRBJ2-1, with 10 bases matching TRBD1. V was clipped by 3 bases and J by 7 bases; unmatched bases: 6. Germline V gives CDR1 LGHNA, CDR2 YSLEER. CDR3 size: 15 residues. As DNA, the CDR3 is TGCGCCAGCAGCCACCACGGACAGGGGGTTAATGAGCAGTTCTTC. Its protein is CASSHHGQGVNEQFF.

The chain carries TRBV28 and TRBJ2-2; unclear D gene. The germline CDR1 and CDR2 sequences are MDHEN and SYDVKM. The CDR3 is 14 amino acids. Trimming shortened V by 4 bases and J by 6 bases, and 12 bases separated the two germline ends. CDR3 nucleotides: TGTGCCAGCAGTTCACTCGCCATAGCCGGGGAGCTGTTTTTT. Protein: CASSSLAIAGELFF.

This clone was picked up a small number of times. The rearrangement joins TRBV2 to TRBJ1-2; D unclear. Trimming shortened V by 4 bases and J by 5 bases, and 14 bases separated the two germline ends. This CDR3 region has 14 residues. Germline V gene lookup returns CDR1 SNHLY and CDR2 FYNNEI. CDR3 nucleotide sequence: TGTGCCAGCAGTGTATTCTTTGCTAGGTATGGCTACACCTTC. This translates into CASSVFFARYGYTF.

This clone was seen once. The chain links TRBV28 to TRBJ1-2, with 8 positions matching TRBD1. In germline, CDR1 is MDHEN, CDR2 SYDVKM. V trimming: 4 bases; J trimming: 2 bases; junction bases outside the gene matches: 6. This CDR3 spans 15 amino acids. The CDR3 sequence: CASSSTGTGNYGYTF. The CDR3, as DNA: TGTGCCAGCAGTTCCACCGGGACAGGAAACTATGGCTACACCTTC.

The CDR3 sequence is CASLARRDEQFF. The CDR3 nucleotides are TGTGCCAGCCTAGCGCGTCGGGATGAGCAGTTCTTC. The chain recombines TRBV11-2 with TRBJ2-1; weak D call: TRBD2 (6 bases). V lost 8 bases, J lost 8 bases, and 13 bases lay in between. Germline-derived CDR1 and CDR2 are SGHAT and FQNNGV. This CDR3 has 12 residues.

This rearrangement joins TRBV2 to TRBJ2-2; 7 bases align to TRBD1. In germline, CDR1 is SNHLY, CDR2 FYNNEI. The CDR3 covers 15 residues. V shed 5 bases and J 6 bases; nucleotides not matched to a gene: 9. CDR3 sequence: CASSRDSYAAGELFF. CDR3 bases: TGTGCCAGCAGTCGGGACAGTTACGCCGCCGGGGAGCTGTTTTTT.

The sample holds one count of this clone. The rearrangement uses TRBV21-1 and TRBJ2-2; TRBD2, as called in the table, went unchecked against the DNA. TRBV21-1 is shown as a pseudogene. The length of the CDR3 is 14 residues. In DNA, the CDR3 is TGTGCCAGCATCCCCGGCGGGAAGACCGGGGAGCTGTTTTTT. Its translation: CASIPGGKTGELFF.

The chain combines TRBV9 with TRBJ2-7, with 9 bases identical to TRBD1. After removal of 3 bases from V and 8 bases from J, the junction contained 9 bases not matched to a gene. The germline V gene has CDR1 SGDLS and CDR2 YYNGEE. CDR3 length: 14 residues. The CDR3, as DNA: TGTGCCAGCAGCGCGAGAGGGACAGGGAAGCAGCAGTACTTC. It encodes CASSARGTGKQQYF.

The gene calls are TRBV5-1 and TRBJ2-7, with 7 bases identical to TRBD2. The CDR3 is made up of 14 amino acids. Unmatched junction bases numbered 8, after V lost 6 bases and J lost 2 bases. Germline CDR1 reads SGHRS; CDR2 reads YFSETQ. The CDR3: CASNGSGSTYEQYF. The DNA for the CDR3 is TGCGCCAGCAATGGTAGCGGGTCGACCTACGAGCAGTACTTC.

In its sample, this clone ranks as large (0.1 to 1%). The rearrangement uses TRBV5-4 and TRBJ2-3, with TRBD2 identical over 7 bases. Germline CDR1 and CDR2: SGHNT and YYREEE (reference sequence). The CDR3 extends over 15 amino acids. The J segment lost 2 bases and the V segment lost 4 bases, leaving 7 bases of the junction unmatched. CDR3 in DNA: TGTGCCAGCAGCCTCAGCGGGACGCTCACAGATACGCAGTATTTT. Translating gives CASSLSGTLTDTQYF. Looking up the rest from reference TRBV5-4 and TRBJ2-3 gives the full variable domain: ETGVTQSPTHLIKTRGQQVTLRCSSQSGHNTVSWYQQALGQGPQFIFQYYREEENGRGNFPPRFSGLQFPNYSSELNVNALELDDSALYLCASSLSGTLTDTQYFGPGTRLTVL.

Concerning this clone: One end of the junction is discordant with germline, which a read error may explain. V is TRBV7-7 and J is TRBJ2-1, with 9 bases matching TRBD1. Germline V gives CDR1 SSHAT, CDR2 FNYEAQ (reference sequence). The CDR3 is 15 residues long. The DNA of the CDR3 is TGTGCTAGCAGCTTAACTTGGACAGGGGACAATGAGCAGTTCTTC. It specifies CASSLTWTGDNEQFF.

DNA for the CDR3: TGTGCCAGCAGGGGTTACTGGGGACAGGGAGGGCAAGAGACCCAGTACTTC. This codes for CASRGYWGQGGQETQYF. The gene calls are TRBV28 and TRBJ2-5; 9 bases are shared with TRBD1. The trim removed 6 bases at V and 2 bases at J, leaving 13 bases unmatched. The CDR3 consists of 17 residues. Germline CDR1 is MDHEN and CDR2 is SYDVKM.